The rows below give T cell receptor beta chains drawn from one sample of a study of T-cell reconstitution after alpha-beta-depleted transplantation in children. TCRdb re-called the PCR reads through MiXCR, storing one row per CDR3 protein. The sample includes more than 550,000 distinct CDR3 sequences, about 10% seen only once; the top ten take less than 5%. This specimen was PBMCs from the stem cell graft donor, taken from the stem cell graft. The receptor set was obtained from a human donor who donated a stem cell graft to a child with acute myeloid leukemia. Both conserved end residues are part of each CDR3. Fields, in order: clone size, J gene, D gene, V gene, CDR3 DNA, CDR3 protein. The D gene is left open where the match is weak. The size field is filled for only some rows; it gives once, few, many or a size class.

clone_size: few
j_call: TRBJ1-3
d_call: NA
v_call: TRBV12-3/TRBV12-4
cdr3_nt: TGTGCCAGCAGTTTGGCCCTGATCTCTGGAAACACCATATATTTT
cdr3_aa: CASSLALISGNTIYF

clone_size: few
j_call: TRBJ2-3
d_call: NA
v_call: TRBV4-3
cdr3_nt: TGCGCCAGCAGCCCACCAATGGGGGACGGCAGCACAGATACGCAGTATTTT
cdr3_aa: CASSPPMGDGSTDTQYF

clone_size: NA
j_call: TRBJ1-1
d_call: NA
v_call: TRBV20-1
cdr3_nt: TGCAGTGCTAGAGATCAGGGGTCGAGAACTGAAGCTTTCTTT
cdr3_aa: CSARDQGSRTEAFF

clone_size: NA
j_call: TRBJ2-1
d_call: TRBD2
v_call: TRBV27
cdr3_nt: TGTGCCAGCAGTGGGACTAGCTTGAGTGAGCAGTTCTTC
cdr3_aa: CASSGTSLSEQFF

clone_size: many
j_call: TRBJ2-5
d_call: NA
v_call: TRBV29-1
cdr3_nt: TGCAGCGTTGTCCGGACAGAGAGACAAGAGACCCAGTACTTC
cdr3_aa: CSVVRTERQETQYF

clone_size: NA
j_call: TRBJ1-1
d_call: NA
v_call: TRBV20-1
cdr3_nt: TGCAGTGCTAGAGCCCAAAGCATCACTGAAGCTTTCTTT
cdr3_aa: CSARAQSITEAFF

clone_size: NA
j_call: TRBJ2-4
d_call: TRBD1
v_call: TRBV7-9
cdr3_nt: TGTGCCAGCACCGGACAGGGGAAGGTTGGAGCCAAAAACATTCAGTACTTC
cdr3_aa: CASTGQGKVGAKNIQYF

clone_size: many
j_call: TRBJ1-2
d_call: NA
v_call: TRBV29-1
cdr3_nt: TGCAGCGCTGTACTTGATAACTATGGCTACACCTTC
cdr3_aa: CSAVLDNYGYTF

clone_size: NA
j_call: TRBJ2-7
d_call: TRBD2
v_call: TRBV18
cdr3_nt: TGTGCCAGCTCACAAGGACTAGCGCAATACGAGCAGTACTTC
cdr3_aa: CASSQGLAQYEQYF

clone_size: many
j_call: TRBJ2-7
d_call: TRBD2
v_call: TRBV20-1
cdr3_nt: TGCAGTGCTAGATCGCTAGCGGGACTCTCCGAGCAGTACTTC
cdr3_aa: CSARSLAGLSEQYF